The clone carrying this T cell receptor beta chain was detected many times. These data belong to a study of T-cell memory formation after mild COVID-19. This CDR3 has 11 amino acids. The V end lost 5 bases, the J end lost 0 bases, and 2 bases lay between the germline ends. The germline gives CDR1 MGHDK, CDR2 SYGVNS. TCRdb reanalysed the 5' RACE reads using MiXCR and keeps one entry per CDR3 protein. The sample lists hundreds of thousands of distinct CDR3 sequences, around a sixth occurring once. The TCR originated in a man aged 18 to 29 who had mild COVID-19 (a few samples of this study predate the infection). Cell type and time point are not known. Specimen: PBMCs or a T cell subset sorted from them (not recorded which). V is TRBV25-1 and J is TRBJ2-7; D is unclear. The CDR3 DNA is TGTGCCAGCAGTACCTCCTACGAGCAGTACGTC. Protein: CASSTSYEQYV.